The T cell receptor (beta chain) described here comes from a study of T cell changes during pregnancy in multiple sclerosis (dated by TCRdb to between 2019 and 2020). Looking at the study overall: Changes in the T cell repertoire over the course of pregnancy were examined in this study in women with multiple sclerosis.

Comment on this clone: The antigen it binds to is not known. No base quality values were provided; no much bigger clone lies one nucleotide off.

Relative to germline, V is missing 2 bases and J is missing 6 bases, with 6 bases of the junction outside any gene match. The CDR3 runs 15 residues from the cysteine to the phenylalanine. Only CDR3 DNA is held: 45 bases, read in frame from base 1. From the germline V gene, CDR1 is MNHEY and CDR2 is SVGAGI. The library was generated by the immunoSEQ multiplex PCR assay. The clones in this table, taken by TCRdb from immuneACCESS, are in-frame only. Not every clone is retained; where verified, under half of the shortfall comes from an unresolved V gene, and the cause of the rest is unknown. The sample yields 35,000 to 45,000 clones; roughly 90% were counted once. The ten largest make up 10% to 15% of the sample.

The chain is encoded by TRBV6-5 joined to TRBJ1-5; TRBD1 aligns with 8 central bases. The sample in question was CD8+ T cells from peripheral blood mononuclear cells, obtained in the first trimester of pregnancy. This receptor was identified in a female donor with multiple sclerosis, enrolled in a pregnancy study. The sequence in DNA is TGTGCCAGCAGTTACGGACAGGGAGGCAGTCAGCCCCAGCATTTT. It specifies CASSYGQGGSQPQHF.